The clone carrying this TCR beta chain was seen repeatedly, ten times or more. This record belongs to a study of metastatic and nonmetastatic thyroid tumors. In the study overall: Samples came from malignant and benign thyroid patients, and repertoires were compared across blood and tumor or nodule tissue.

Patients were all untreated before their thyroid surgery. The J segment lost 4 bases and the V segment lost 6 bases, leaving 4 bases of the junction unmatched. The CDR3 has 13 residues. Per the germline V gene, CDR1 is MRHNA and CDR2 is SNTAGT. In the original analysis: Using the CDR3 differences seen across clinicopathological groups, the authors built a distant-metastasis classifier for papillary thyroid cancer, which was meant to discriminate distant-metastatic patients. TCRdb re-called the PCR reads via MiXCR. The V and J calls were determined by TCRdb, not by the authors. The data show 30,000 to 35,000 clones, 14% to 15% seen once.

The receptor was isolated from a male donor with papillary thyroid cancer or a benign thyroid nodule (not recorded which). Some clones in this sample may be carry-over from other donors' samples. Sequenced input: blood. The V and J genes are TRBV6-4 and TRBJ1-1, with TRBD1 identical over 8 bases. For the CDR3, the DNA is TGTGCCAGCAGGGTTACAGGGGGCACTGAAGCTTTCTTT. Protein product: CASRVTGGTEAFF.